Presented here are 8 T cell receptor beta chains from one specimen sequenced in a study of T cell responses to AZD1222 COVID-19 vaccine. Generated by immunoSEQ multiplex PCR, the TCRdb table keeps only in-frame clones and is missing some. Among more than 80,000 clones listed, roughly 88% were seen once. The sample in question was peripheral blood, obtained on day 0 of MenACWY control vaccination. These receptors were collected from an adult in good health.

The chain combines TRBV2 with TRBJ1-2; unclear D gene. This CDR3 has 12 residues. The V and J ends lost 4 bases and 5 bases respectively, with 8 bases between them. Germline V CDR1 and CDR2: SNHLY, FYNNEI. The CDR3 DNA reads TGTGCCAGCAGTGGGATTGAGTATGGCTACACCTTC. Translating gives CASSGIEYGYTF.

CDR3 bases: TGTGCCAGCAGCTTAGGTCCGGGGGGGTCGGAGACCCAGTACTTC. It encodes CASSLGPGGSETQYF. This chain links TRBV7-2 with TRBJ2-5; 8 positions match TRBD2. From germline, CDR1 is SGHTA and CDR2 FQGNSA. The CDR3 has 15 amino acids. With V trimmed by 1 base and J by 5 bases, 6 bases remained unmatched.

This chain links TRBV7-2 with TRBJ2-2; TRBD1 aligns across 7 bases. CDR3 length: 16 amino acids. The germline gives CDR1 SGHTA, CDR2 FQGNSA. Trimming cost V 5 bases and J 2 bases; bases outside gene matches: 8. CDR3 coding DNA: TGTGCCAGCAGCCGGGACGGGACAGTTAACACCGGGGAGCTGTTTTTT. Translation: CASSRDGTVNTGELFF. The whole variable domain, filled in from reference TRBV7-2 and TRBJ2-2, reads GAGVSQSPSNKVTEKGKDVELRCDPISGHTALYWYRQSLGQGLEFLIYFQGNSAPDKSGLPSDRFSAERTGGSVSTLTIQRTQQEDSAVYLCASSRDGTVNTGELFFGEGSRLTVL.

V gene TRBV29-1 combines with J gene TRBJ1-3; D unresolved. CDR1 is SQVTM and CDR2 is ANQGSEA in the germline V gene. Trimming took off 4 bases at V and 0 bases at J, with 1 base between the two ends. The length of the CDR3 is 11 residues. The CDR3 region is CSVVSGNTIYF. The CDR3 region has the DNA TGCAGCGTTGTCTCTGGAAACACCATATATTTT.

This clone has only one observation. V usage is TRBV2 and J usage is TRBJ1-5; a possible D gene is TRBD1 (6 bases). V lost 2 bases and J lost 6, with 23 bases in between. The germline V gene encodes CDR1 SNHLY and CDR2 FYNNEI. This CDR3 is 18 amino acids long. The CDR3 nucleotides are TGTGCCAGCAGTGAATTTCGGCCAGGGGTCGCGTCGAGTCAGCCCCAGCATTTT. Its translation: CASSEFRPGVASSQPQHF. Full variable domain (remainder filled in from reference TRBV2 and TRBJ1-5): EPEVTQTPSHQVTQMGQEVILRCVPISNHLYFYWYRQILGQKVEFLVSFYNNEISEKSEIFDDQFSVERPDGSNFTLKIRSTKLEDSAMYFCASSEFRPGVASSQPQHFGDGTRLSIL.

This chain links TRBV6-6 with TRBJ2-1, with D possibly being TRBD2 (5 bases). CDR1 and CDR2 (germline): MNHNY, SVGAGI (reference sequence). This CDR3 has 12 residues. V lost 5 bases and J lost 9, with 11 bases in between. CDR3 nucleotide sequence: TGTGCCAGCAGTCCCACGGGGATTGAGCAGTTCTTC. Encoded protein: CASSPTGIEQFF.

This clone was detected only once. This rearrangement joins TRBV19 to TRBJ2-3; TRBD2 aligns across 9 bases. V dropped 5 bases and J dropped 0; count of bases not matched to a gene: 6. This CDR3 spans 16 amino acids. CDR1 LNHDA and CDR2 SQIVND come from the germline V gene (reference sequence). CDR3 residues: CASSGWTSASTDTQYF. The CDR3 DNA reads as TGTGCCAGTAGTGGATGGACTAGCGCTAGCACAGATACGCAGTATTTT. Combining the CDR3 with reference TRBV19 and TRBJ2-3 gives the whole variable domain DGGITQSPKYLFRKEGQNVTLSCEQNLNHDAMYWYRQDPGQGLRLIYYSQIVNDFQKGDIAEGYSVSREKKESFPLTVTSAQKNPTAFYLCASSGWTSASTDTQYFGPGTRLTVL.

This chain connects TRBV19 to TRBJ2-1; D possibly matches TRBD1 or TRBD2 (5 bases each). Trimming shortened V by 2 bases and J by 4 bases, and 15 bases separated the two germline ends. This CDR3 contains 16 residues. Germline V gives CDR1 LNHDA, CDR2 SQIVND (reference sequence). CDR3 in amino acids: CASSIKRRDPYNEQFF. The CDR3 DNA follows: TGTGCCAGTAGTATAAAACGCCGGGACCCGTACAATGAGCAGTTCTTC.